The 18 T cell receptor beta chains listed next were all sequenced from one sample in a study of T cells in Graves' hyperthyroidism and ophthalmopathy. RNA transcripts were the template for amplifying TCR beta CDR3 regions. HTBI primers drove first-round RT-PCR of the TCR CDR3. TCRdb reanalysed the multiplex PCR reads using MiXCR and keeps one entry per CDR3 protein. The repertoire holds about 560,000 distinct CDR3 sequences, with 15% to 19% as singletons. What was sequenced was blood. The receptors stem from a woman in her thirties with Graves' hyperthyroidism.

This chain joins TRBV28 and TRBJ1-1, with D unresolved. The CDR3 is 12 amino acids. The V gene's germline CDR1 is MDHEN and CDR2 SYDVKM. Trimming shortened V by 2 bases and J by 9 bases, and 10 bases separated the two germline ends. CDR3 sequence reads: CASSLPQLKAFF. CDR3 bases: TGTGCCAGCAGTTTACCCCAACTTAAAGCTTTCTTT.

V gene TRBV4-2 combines with J gene TRBJ2-7, with D perhaps given as TRBD1 or TRBD2 (5 bases each). V lost 7 bases to trimming and J lost 5 bases, with 18 bases between them. The germline gives CDR1 LGHNA, CDR2 YNFKEQ. CDR3 length: 14 amino acids. CDR3 sequence reads: CASTPGLAGNEQYF. The CDR3 region has the DNA TGTGCCAGCACCCCGGGGCTAGCTGGGAACGAGCAGTACTTC.

This clonotype was observed many times. The chain has TRBV2 and TRBJ1-4; D not resolved. Trimming removed 7 bases at V and 3 bases at J, with 12 bases between. The CDR3 is 14 amino acids. Looked up from germline, CDR1 is SNHLY and CDR2 is FYNNEI. CDR3 protein: CASKRGVPNEKLFF. The CDR3 DNA is TGTGCCAGCAAGCGCGGGGTCCCTAATGAAAAACTGTTTTTT.

This clonotype was observed at least ten times. The chain recombines TRBV5-6 with TRBJ1-5, with D maybe TRBD1 (5 bases). V dropped 3 bases and J dropped 5 bases, with 15 bases sitting between them. The CDR3 sequence is 15 residues long. The germline CDR1 and CDR2 sequences are SGHDT and YYEEEE. DNA for the CDR3: TGTGCCAGCAGCTACGGGACCTCCCCGGATCAGCCCCAGCATTTT. Amino acid sequence: CASSYGTSPDQPQHF.

This clonotype was counted many times. This CDR3 reads CASSPRRQGTFYGYTF. The DNA for the CDR3 is TGTGCCAGCTCACCACGACGTCAGGGGACATTCTATGGCTACACCTTC. This chain joins TRBV18 and TRBJ1-2, with a weak D call TRBD1 (6 bases). The CDR3 consists of 16 residues. Between the trimmed V and J ends, which lost 1 base and 4 bases, there was a span of 16 bases. Looked up from germline, CDR1 is KGHSH and CDR2 is LQKENI.

The chain has TRBV20-1 and TRBJ1-4; D uncertain. The CDR3 length is 12 residues. Germline V gene data show CDR1 as DFQATT and CDR2 as SNEGSKA (reference sequence). V was pared by 3 bases and J by 8 bases, with 10 bases between. CDR3 protein: CSASDGREKLFF. The CDR3 nucleotides read TGCAGTGCTAGCGATGGGAGGGAAAAACTGTTTTTT.

This clonotype was seen many times. The chain combines TRBV30 with TRBJ2-7; D may be TRBD1 (6 bases). The V and J ends lost 0 bases and 0 bases respectively, with 9 bases between them. This CDR3 region has 14 residues. Germline CDR1 is GTSNPN and CDR2 is SVGIG (reference sequence). In DNA, the CDR3 is TGTGCCTGGAGTGTACAGGGATACTCCTACGAGCAGTACTTC. Translated: CAWSVQGYSYEQYF.

This clonotype has just a few counts. V and J are TRBV11-2 and TRBJ2-7; no clear D. The CDR3 sequence is 14 residues long. Germline-derived CDR1 and CDR2 are SGHAT and FQNNGV. V gave up 5 bases and J gave up 0 bases, with 11 bases separating them. The CDR3 here is CASSATPSSYEQYF. The CDR3, as DNA: TGTGCCAGCAGCGCAACTCCCTCCTCCTACGAGCAGTACTTC.

The genes are TRBV15 and TRBJ1-6, with unresolved D. Trimming shortened V by 3 bases and J by 10 bases, and 22 bases separated the two germline ends. Germline V gene sequence: CDR1 LNHNV, CDR2 YYDKDF (reference sequence). This CDR3 has 17 amino acids. CDR3 nucleotides: TGTGCCACCAGCAGCGAGGTTGGGGAATTTCCTTTGTCACCCCTCCACTTT. This encodes CATSSEVGEFPLSPLHF. Supplemented by reference TRBV15 and TRBJ1-6, the full variable domain reads DAMVIQNPRYQVTQFGKPVTLSCSQTLNHNVMYWYQQKSSQAPKLLFHYYDKDFNNEADTPDNFQSRRPNTSFCFLDIRSPGLGDTAMYLCATSSEVGEFPLSPLHFGNGTRLTVT.

Remarks on this clonotype: A much larger clonotype is one base distant, so this may be a read error. The chain combines TRBV11-2 with TRBJ2-2; TRBD2 aligns across 8 bases. The J segment lost 2 bases and the V segment lost 7 bases, leaving 9 bases of the junction unmatched. The V gene's germline CDR1 is SGHAT and CDR2 FQNNGV. CDR3 length equals 16 residues. This CDR3 is CASNLSVAGNTGELFF. The CDR3 DNA reads TGTGCCAGCAACCTATCGGTAGCGGGAAACACCGGGGAGCTGTTTTTT.

This clonotype was picked up a small number of times. CDR3 sequence: CASSQTGTEIYNEQFF. The CDR3 DNA sequence: TGCGCCAGCAGCCAAACCGGGACAGAGATCTACAATGAGCAGTTCTTC. This rearrangement joins TRBV4-3 to TRBJ2-1, with 7 bases lining up with TRBD1. V lost 2 bases to trimming and J lost 3 bases; unmatched junction nucleotides: 7. The CDR3 totals 16 residues. The germline V gene has CDR1 LGHNA and CDR2 YSLEER.

This clonotype came up many times. The rearrangement links TRBV7-3 to TRBJ2-1; D is unresolved. The length of the CDR3 is 15 residues. V lost 4 bases and J 2 bases, leaving 12 bases between the germline ends. The germline gives CDR1 SGHTA, CDR2 FQGTGA. The CDR3 region is CASSSSNGAYNEQFF. CDR3 DNA: TGTGCCAGCAGCTCCTCTAATGGGGCCTACAATGAGCAGTTCTTC.

This clonotype was counted at least ten times. The chain combines TRBV30 with TRBJ1-4, with 7 positions matching TRBD1. Germline V gives CDR1 GTSNPN, CDR2 SVGIG (reference sequence). The V segment lost 1 base and the J segment 7 bases; nucleotides outside the gene matches: 0. This CDR3 contains 12 residues. CDR3 sequence reads: CAWSGDSEKLFF. The CDR3 nucleotides read TGTGCCTGGAGTGGGGACAGTGAAAAACTGTTTTTT.

This clonotype came up many times. The chain recombines TRBV6-1 with TRBJ2-7, with TRBD2 matching 9 bases. Per germline, CDR1 MNHNS and CDR2 SASEGT. The CDR3 is made up of 16 amino acids. J lost 5 bases, V lost 7 bases, and 15 bases had no gene match. CDR3 amino acids: CASTLTPSGRIDEQYF. CDR3 in DNA: TGTGCCAGCACTCTAACCCCGAGCGGGAGGATTGACGAGCAGTACTTC.

This sequence joins TRBV6-2 or TRBV6-3 and TRBJ2-1; 10 bases are a match to TRBD2. This CDR3 is 14 amino acids long. The ends lost 4 bases at V and 8 bases at J; junction bases unmatched: 5. CDR1 and CDR2 from the germline V gene are MNHEY and SVGEGT. As DNA, the CDR3 is TGTGCCAGCAGTTCGGGACTAGCGACGGATGAGCAGTTCTTC. It yields the protein CASSSGLATDEQFF.

The chain combines TRBV7-2 with TRBJ2-3, with TRBD2 matching over 12 bases. Looked up from germline, CDR1 is SGHTA and CDR2 is FQGNSA. V shed 3 bases and J 5 bases; nucleotides not matched to a gene: 3. The CDR3 is 15 residues long. CDR3 DNA: TGTGCCAGCAGCTTCCCGGGACTAGCGGGAGATACGCAGTATTTT. Encoded protein: CASSFPGLAGDTQYF.

CDR3 in DNA: TGTGCCAGCAGCCAAGATAGTGGACGAGGATACGCCGGGGAGCTGTTTTTT. Amino acids: CASSQDSGRGYAGELFF. This rearrangement joins TRBV14 to TRBJ2-2; D not certain. The CDR3 runs to 17 residues. V lost 0 bases to trimming and J lost 6 bases, with 17 bases between them. The germline CDR1 and CDR2 sequences are SGHDN and FVKESK. Full variable domain (remainder filled in from reference TRBV14 and TRBJ2-2): EAGVTQFPSHSVIEKGQTVTLRCDPISGHDNLYWYRRVMGKEIKFLLHFVKESKQDESGMPNNRFLAERTGGTYSTLKVQPAELEDSGVYFCASSQDSGRGYAGELFFGEGSRLTVL.

This clonotype came up many times. V and J are TRBV11-2 and TRBJ2-3; 11 positions agree with TRBD2. The CDR3 totals 16 residues. Germline loops: CDR1 SGHAT, CDR2 FQNNGV. J lost 2 bases, V lost 5 bases, and 6 bases had no gene match. In DNA, the CDR3 is TGTGCCAGCAGCCTAGGACTAGCGGGCTTCACAGATACGCAGTATTTT. Protein sequence: CASSLGLAGFTDTQYF.